These 25 T cell receptor beta chains originate from one sample sequenced in a study of T cells in Graves' hyperthyroidism and ophthalmopathy. Amplified TCR beta CDR3 regions came from RNA transcripts. The HTBI primer set was used in a first-round RT-PCR of the TCR CDR3. One entry per CDR3 protein results from TCRdb running MiXCR on the multiplex PCR reads. The sample lists approximately 560,000 distinct CDR3 sequences; around 46% were seen once. The sample taken for sequencing was peripheral blood or thyroid tissue (not recorded which). All receptors derive from a woman between 18 and 29 years old with Graves' hyperthyroidism.

This clonotype was seen repeatedly, ten times or more. The chain combines TRBV25-1 with TRBJ1-2; weak D call: TRBD1 (6 bases). V lost 0 bases and J lost 4, with 9 bases in between. CDR1 is MGHDK, CDR2 SYGVNS, per germline. This CDR3 is built from 14 residues. The CDR3, as DNA: TGTGCCAGCAGTGAATATGGGGGCAGCTATGGCTACACCTTC. It specifies CASSEYGGSYGYTF.

This chain joins TRBV7-6 and TRBJ1-6; no reliable D call. The V end was cut by 5 bases, the J end by 3 bases, with 8 bases between. Germline-derived CDR1 and CDR2 are SGHVS and FNYEAQ. CDR3 length: 14 residues. This CDR3 is CASSQAGYNSPLHF. The CDR3 bases are TGTGCCAGCAGCCAAGCGGGCTATAATTCACCCCTCCACTTT.

This rearrangement joins TRBV29-1 to TRBJ2-5, with 10 bases fitting TRBD1. V was clipped by 7 bases and J by 2 bases; unmatched bases: 16. The CDR3 has 17 residues. The germline V gene has CDR1 SQVTM and CDR2 ANQGSEA. CDR3 amino acids: CSACVVDRGGSQETQYF. The DNA of the CDR3 is TGCAGCGCCTGCGTCGTGGACAGGGGGGGGTCACAAGAGACCCAGTACTTC.

This clonotype was counted at least ten times. The chain carries TRBV10-3 and TRBJ2-5, with a tentative D call TRBD1 (6 bases). With 3 bases removed from V and 5 bases from J, the gap between germline ends came to 16 bases. Germline values: CDR1 ENHRY, CDR2 SYGVKD. CDR3 length: 15 residues. The CDR3 coding sequence is TGTGCCATCAGTGATCCAGGGCAGAGGGGGGAGACCCAGTACTTC. This encodes CAISDPGQRGETQYF.

In its sample, this clonotype was seen many times. J is TRBJ2-5 and V is TRBV14; 7 bases map to TRBD2. V trimming: 4 bases; J trimming: 4 bases; junction bases outside the gene matches: 3. There are 13 residues in the CDR3. CDR1 is SGHDN, CDR2 FVKESK, per germline. The CDR3 is CASSLIAGETQYF. CDR3 sequence (DNA): TGTGCCAGCAGCCTGATAGCGGGAGAGACCCAGTACTTC.

The chain links TRBV24-1 to TRBJ2-1, with 7 positions matching TRBD1. Near its end, the DNA agrees better with TRBJ2-7, so the J call may be wrong. CDR3 length equals 13 residues. Per germline, CDR1 KGHDR and CDR2 SFDVKD. For the CDR3, the DNA is TGTGCCACCACTCCCGGACAGGCCAATGAGCAGTACTTC. This encodes CATTPGQANEQYF.

V usage is TRBV2 and J usage is TRBJ1-4; possibly TRBD1 for D (6 bases). V lost 6 bases and J 8 bases, leaving 22 bases between the germline ends. The CDR3 sequence is 16 residues long. Germline V gene sequence: CDR1 SNHLY, CDR2 FYNNEI. CDR3 loop: CASSFRMDSPGEKLFF. Here the CDR3 DNA reads TGTGCCAGCAGCTTTCGAATGGACAGCCCGGGGGAAAAACTGTTTTTT. Complete variable domain (other parts from reference TRBV2 and TRBJ1-4): EPEVTQTPSHQVTQMGQEVILRCVPISNHLYFYWYRQILGQKVEFLVSFYNNEISEKSEIFDDQFSVERPDGSNFTLKIRSTKLEDSAMYFCASSFRMDSPGEKLFFGSGTQLSVL.

This chain joins TRBV10-2 and TRBJ2-7; 11 bases line up with TRBD2. J gave up 7 bases and V 8 bases, and 13 bases lay outside the gene matches. This CDR3 is 15 amino acids long. The V gene's germline CDR1 is WSHSY and CDR2 SAAADI. CDR3 nucleotide sequence: TGCGCCAGCGGGGAACTAGCGGGAGTCTCAGGAGAGCAGTACTTC. Translation gives CASGELAGVSGEQYF.

Concerning this clonotype itself: One base away lies a much larger clone, so this may be a sequencing read error. J is TRBJ1-5 and V is TRBV2, with D hard to call. The CDR3 has 14 residues. Looked up from germline, CDR1 is SNHLY and CDR2 is FYNNEI. The CDR3 sequence is CASSGQALNHPQHF. CDR3 DNA sequence: TGTGCCAGCAGCGGCCAGGCCCTCAATCACCCCCAGCATTTT.

CDR3: CATSRDGVYEQYF. In DNA, the CDR3 is TGTGCCACCAGCAGAGATGGGGTTTACGAGCAGTACTTC. The genes are TRBV15 and TRBJ2-7; D gene unclear. Per the germline V gene, CDR1 is LNHNV and CDR2 is YYDKDF (reference sequence). V was cut by 0 bases and J by 4 bases, with 7 bases left in between. The CDR3 totals 13 residues.

This clonotype was seen many times. J is TRBJ2-5 and V is TRBV7-8, with D unresolved. Looked up from germline, CDR1 is SGHVS and CDR2 is FQNEAQ. V was clipped by 1 base and J by 5 bases, with 14 bases between them. CDR3 length: 15 amino acids. CDR3 in amino acids: CASSLDPDLMETQYF. CDR3 bases: TGTGCCAGCAGCTTAGACCCCGACTTAATGGAGACCCAGTACTTC.

This clonotype has just a few counts. This CDR3 reads CASSSLTGIYEQYF. The CDR3 DNA is TGTGCCAGCAGTTCCCTGACAGGGATCTACGAGCAGTACTTC. The chain is built from TRBV7-3 and TRBJ2-7, with 7 bases matching TRBD1. The CDR3 is 14 residues long. Trimming removed 6 bases from V and 3 bases from J; junction bases left unmatched: 8. Germline CDR1 reads SGHTA; CDR2 reads FQGTGA.

A word on this clonotype: Relative to the germline gene, one junction end is altered; a read error may explain this. The gene calls are TRBV15 and TRBJ2-7; 8 bases match TRBD1. Per the germline V gene, CDR1 is LNHNV and CDR2 is YYDKDF (reference sequence). CDR3 length equals 15 residues. This CDR3 is CASSLVLTGAYEQYF. The CDR3 DNA sequence: TGTGCCAGCAGCTTGGTTTTGACAGGGGCCTACGAGCAGTACTTC.

In its sample, this clonotype was seen once. V and J are TRBV6-1 and TRBJ2-5; TRBD1 aligns across 7 bases. V trimming: 5 bases; J trimming: 5 bases; junction bases outside the gene matches: 2. CDR1 is MNHNS, CDR2 SASEGT, per germline. The CDR3 length is 12 residues. The CDR3 protein is CASSTQGETQYF. For the CDR3, the DNA is TGTGCCAGCAGTACACAGGGGGAGACCCAGTACTTC.

This clonotype was seen a handful of times. The junction and the germline gene differ at one end; a read error may be behind it. This chain links TRBV7-2 with TRBJ2-7; the D is unclear. The germline CDR1 and CDR2 sequences are SGHTA and FQGNSA. This CDR3 comprises 11 residues. CDR3 region: CASSFYYEQYF. The DNA of the CDR3 is TGTGCCAGCAGCTTCTACTACGAGCAGTACTTT.

The rearrangement links TRBV7-2 to TRBJ2-5; the match to TRBD1 covers 7 bases. The V and J ends lost 6 bases and 9 bases, in that order; junction bases with no gene match: 16. The germline gives CDR1 SGHTA, CDR2 FQGNSA. This CDR3 comprises 15 residues. CDR3 protein: CASRGGFQSWAPQYF. The DNA of the CDR3 is TGTGCCAGCAGAGGGGGCTTCCAAAGTTGGGCGCCCCAGTACTTC.

The chain employs TRBV15 and TRBJ1-6, with D tentatively TRBD1 (6 bases). This CDR3 spans 14 amino acids. Trimming shortened V by 4 bases and J by 10 bases, and 14 bases separated the two germline ends. Per germline, CDR1 LNHNV and CDR2 YYDKDF (reference sequence). The CDR3 nucleotides read TGTGCCACCAGCAAGCGATCAGGGGCCTCACCCCTCCACTTT. It codes for CATSKRSGASPLHF.

The chain links TRBV29-1 to TRBJ1-2; D uncertain. CDR1 SQVTM and CDR2 ANQGSEA come from the germline V gene. CDR3 length equals 14 residues. Trimming pared 8 bases from V and 7 bases from J, leaving 23 bases between. The CDR3 spells CSPFAGPRAPGYTF. The CDR3 DNA reads as TGCAGCCCGTTTGCAGGACCGCGAGCCCCTGGCTACACCTTC.

This rearrangement joins TRBV7-2 to TRBJ2-5; D unresolved. Trimming removed 2 bases from V and 5 bases from J, with 12 bases in between. The CDR3 extends over 14 amino acids. CDR1 and CDR2 from the germline V gene are SGHTA and FQGNSA. CDR3 protein: CASSLFPVTETQYF. The CDR3 nucleotides read TGTGCCAGCAGCTTATTTCCCGTAACCGAGACCCAGTACTTC.

The chain employs TRBV25-1 and TRBJ1-1, with no clear D. The CDR3 has 15 residues. The V gene's germline CDR1 is MGHDK and CDR2 SYGVNS. V was clipped by 4 bases and J by 5 bases, with 17 bases between them. CDR3 coding DNA: TGTGCCAGCAGTGCTCGCCACGACCCGGGGACTGAAGCTTTCTTT. Residues: CASSARHDPGTEAFF.

A few counts support this clonotype. The chain combines TRBV24-1 with TRBJ1-5, with 8 bases identical to TRBD1. Germline V lookup: CDR1 KGHDR, CDR2 SFDVKD. Trimming at V came to 4 bases and at J to 3 bases, leaving 7 bases not matched to a gene. This CDR3 is 16 amino acids long. As DNA, the CDR3 is TGTGCCACCAGTGACCCCGGACAGGGTTCCAATCAGCCCCAGCATTTT. Its protein is CATSDPGQGSNQPQHF.

The chain carries TRBV2 and TRBJ1-2, with a possible D match to TRBD1 (6 bases). V lost 4 bases to trimming and J lost 6 bases, with 12 bases between them. The CDR3 sequence is 13 residues long. Germline lookup yields CDR1 SNHLY and CDR2 FYNNEI. CDR3 sequence (DNA): TGTGCCAGCAGTGGTACAGGGAACGATGGCTACACCTTC. Its translation: CASSGTGNDGYTF.

The chain is built from TRBV7-3 and TRBJ1-1, with TRBD1 as a possible D gene (6 bases). This CDR3 region has 15 residues. Germline-derived CDR1 and CDR2 are SGHTA and FQGTGA. Trimming removed 2 bases at V and 3 bases at J, with 13 bases between. The chain's CDR3 is CASSLGGHIDTEAFF. The DNA of the CDR3 is TGTGCCAGCAGCTTAGGGGGGCATATAGACACTGAAGCTTTCTTT.

This clonotype was detected ten times or more. J is TRBJ1-5 and V is TRBV10-3; D is perhaps TRBD1 (5 bases). CDR1 is ENHRY and CDR2 is SYGVKD in the germline V gene. V was trimmed by 8 bases and J by 0 bases, leaving 8 bases between them. This CDR3 comprises 13 residues. The DNA for the CDR3 is TGTGCCATCGGCGGGGGTAGCAATCAGCCCCAGCATTTT. It is translated as CAIGGGSNQPQHF.

The chain has TRBV7-3 and TRBJ2-7; possible D gene TRBD2, 5 bases. This CDR3 is built from 16 residues. Trimming pared 5 bases from V and 0 bases from J, leaving 17 bases between. Germline lookup yields CDR1 SGHTA and CDR2 FQGTGA. In DNA, the CDR3 is TGTGCCAGCAGCCAAGATAGTAGCGAGAGCTCCTACGAGCAGTACTTC. The encoded protein is CASSQDSSESSYEQYF.